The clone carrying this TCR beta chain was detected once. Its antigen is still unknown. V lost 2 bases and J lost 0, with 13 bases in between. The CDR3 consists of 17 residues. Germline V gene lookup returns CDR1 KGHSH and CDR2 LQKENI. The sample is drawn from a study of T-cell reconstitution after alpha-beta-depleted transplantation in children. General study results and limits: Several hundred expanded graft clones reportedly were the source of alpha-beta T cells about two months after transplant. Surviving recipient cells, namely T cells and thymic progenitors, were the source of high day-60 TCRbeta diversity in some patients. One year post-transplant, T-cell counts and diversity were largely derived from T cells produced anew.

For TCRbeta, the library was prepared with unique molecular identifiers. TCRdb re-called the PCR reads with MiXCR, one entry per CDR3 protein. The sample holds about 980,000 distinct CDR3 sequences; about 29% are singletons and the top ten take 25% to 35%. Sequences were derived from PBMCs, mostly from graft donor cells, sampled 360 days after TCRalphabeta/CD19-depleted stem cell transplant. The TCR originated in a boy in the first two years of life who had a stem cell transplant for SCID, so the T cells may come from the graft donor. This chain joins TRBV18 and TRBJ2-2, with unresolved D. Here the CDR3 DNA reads TGTGCCAGCTCACCAGGGTTCGGCCTCACGAACACCGGGGAGCTGTTTTTT. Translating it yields CASSPGFGLTNTGELFF.